This T cell receptor beta chain was captured by sequencing in a study of T cell responses to AZD1222 COVID-19 vaccine. Study observations and caveats: The peak T cell response came first, and repertoires were sampled only after it.

Produced via immunoSEQ multiplex PCR; TCRdb's table is partial and in-frame only. In the table there are some 150,000 clones, 93% of which are singletons. On this clone itself: Its specificity is unknown.

The sample consisted of peripheral blood, taken on day 0 of AZD1222 vaccination. The receptor comes from an adult in good health.

Here the CDR3 reads CASSLIGSTTDTQYF. In nucleotides, the CDR3 is TGTGCCAGCAGTTTAATAGGGTCCACCACAGATACGCAGTATTTT. The chain carries TRBV27 and TRBJ2-3; no reliable D call. V dropped 2 bases and J dropped 2 bases, with 11 bases sitting between them. The CDR3 contains 15 residues. Germline V gene sequence: CDR1 MNHEY, CDR2 SMNVEV (reference sequence).